These 8 T cell receptor beta chains originate from one sample sequenced in a study of response to subunit inactivated influenza vaccine. TCRdb reprocessed the RT-PCR reads via MiXCR and lists one record per CDR3 protein. This sample carries 610,000 or so distinct CDR3 sequences, about 15% of them seen once, and the ten largest clones take approximately 12%. Sequencing used PBMCs from blood, obtained less than 13 days after vaccination. All receptors derive from a man aged 45-65 years who received an inactivated influenza vaccine.

The chain joins TRBV6-2 or TRBV6-3 to TRBJ2-5; 8 bases are a match to TRBD2. CDR3 length: 12 amino acids. Germline V gene lookup returns CDR1 MNHEY and CDR2 SVGEGT. V shed 8 bases and J 3 bases; nucleotides not matched to a gene: 2. The CDR3 region is CASQAGEETQYF. Written as DNA, the CDR3 is TGTGCCAGCCAAGCGGGGGAAGAGACCCAGTACTTC.

The genes are TRBV7-2 and TRBJ2-5; 9 bases are a match to TRBD2. The CDR3 covers 15 residues. Trimming cost V 5 bases and J 4 bases; bases outside gene matches: 8. CDR1 SGHTA and CDR2 FQGNSA come from the germline V gene. Written as DNA, the CDR3 is TGTGCCAGCAGCCGTACCGGGACTAGCAGAGAGACCCAGTACTTC. It translates to CASSRTGTSRETQYF.

V is TRBV4-3 and J is TRBJ2-2, with TRBD2 matching 12 bases. Losses at the gene ends were 4 bases for V and 2 bases for J; bases not matched to a gene: 5. CDR1 LGHNA and CDR2 YSLEER come from the germline V gene. The CDR3 loop spans 17 amino acids. The CDR3 DNA sequence: TGCGCCAGCAGCCCTATGACTAGCGGGAGTAACACCGGGGAGCTGTTTTTT. Encoded protein: CASSPMTSGSNTGELFF.

With regard to this clonotype: One end of the junction does not line up with germline, which may come from a read error. This chain links TRBV6-2 or TRBV6-3 with TRBJ2-7; 9 nucleotides line up with TRBD1. The CDR3 sequence is 14 residues long. Germline CDR1 is MNHEY and CDR2 is SVGEGT. CDR3 coding DNA: TGTGCCAGCAGTTACCTGGGACAGGGCTACGAGCACTACTTC. Translated, it gives CASSYLGQGYEHYF.

The chain is built from TRBV7-2 and TRBJ2-7; no firm D call. CDR1 is SGHTA, CDR2 FQGNSA, per germline. The CDR3 sequence is 11 residues long. V shed 5 bases and J shed 5 bases, with 7 bases lying between them. In DNA, the CDR3 is TGTGCCAGCAGCATCCTCCACGAGCAGTACTTC. Translating it yields CASSILHEQYF.

This clonotype was detected only a few times. The rearrangement joins TRBV29-1 to TRBJ2-7; 7 bases line up with TRBD2. The germline V gene has CDR1 SQVTM and CDR2 ANQGSEA. V trimming: 4 bases; J trimming: 5 bases; junction bases outside the gene matches: 8. CDR3 length equals 13 residues. CDR3 sequence reads: CSVVERGLHEQYF. The CDR3 DNA is TGCAGCGTTGTGGAGCGGGGCCTCCACGAGCAGTACTTC.

The chain recombines TRBV20-1 with TRBJ1-3, with D perhaps matching TRBD1 (6 bases). The germline V and J ends were trimmed by 4 bases and 2 bases, with 9 bases remaining between them. The CDR3 runs to 13 residues. Germline V gene data show CDR1 as DFQATT and CDR2 as SNEGSKA (reference sequence). DNA for the CDR3: TGCAGTGCTACACAGGGCCCTGGAAACACCATATATTTT. Translation: CSATQGPGNTIYF.

This clonotype was observed a few times. The rearrangement joins TRBV10-3 to TRBJ2-2; D unresolved. The germline V gene has CDR1 ENHRY and CDR2 SYGVKD. The CDR3 totals 14 residues. V was clipped by 3 bases and J by 0 bases, with 5 bases between them. The CDR3 is CAISEASNTGELFF. CDR3 in DNA: TGTGCCATCAGTGAAGCGTCGAACACCGGGGAGCTGTTTTTT.